The 19 T cell receptor beta chains presented below share a single source sample, sequenced in a study of cytomegalovirus exposure and HLA in healthy donors. Researchers ran the PCR with 60 Vbeta and 13 Jbeta primers. Profiling relied on immunoSEQ multiplex PCR, and the TCRdb table lists in-frame clones only, not all of them. The sample contains 140,000 to 150,000 clones, around 82% of which appear only once. Sequenced input: PBMCs. The receptors stem from a female donor in good health and CMV-seronegative.

Only one count was recorded for this clone. J is TRBJ2-7 and V is TRBV6-1; maybe TRBD1 (5 bases). There are 14 residues in the CDR3. With 6 bases removed from V and 2 bases from J, the gap between germline ends came to 14 bases. Germline CDR1 and CDR2: MNHNS and SASEGT. In nucleotides, the CDR3 is TGTGCCAGCAGCAGAACGACAGTCGCCTACGAGCAGTACTTC. This translates into CASSRTTVAYEQYF.

This chain links TRBV9 with TRBJ1-6; no reliable D call. Germline CDR1 SGDLS, CDR2 YYNGEE. The CDR3 consists of 14 residues. V shed 0 bases and J shed 9 bases, with 10 bases lying between them. As DNA, the CDR3 is TGTGCCAGCAGCGTAGAACCGTCCGGTTCACCCCTCCACTTT. Residues: CASSVEPSGSPLHF.

The gene calls are TRBV19 and TRBJ2-1; TRBD2 matches at 11 bases. The CDR3 runs 16 residues. CDR1 and CDR2 from the germline V gene are LNHDA and SQIVND (reference sequence). V shed 4 bases, J shed 6 bases, and the junction held 8 bases outside the gene matches. CDR3 DNA: TGTGCCAGTAGTAGAGTTCTAGCGGGGGGCCTCAATGAGCAGTTCTTC. It translates to CASSRVLAGGLNEQFF.

The genes are TRBV27 and TRBJ2-7, with D possibly being TRBD2 (6 bases). CDR3 size: 12 residues. Trimming left V 6 bases short and J 6 bases short, with 12 bases between. CDR1 MNHEY and CDR2 SMNVEV come from the germline V gene (reference sequence). In DNA, the CDR3 is TGTGCCAGCAGCTTTCCCGGGGGCGAGCAGTACTTC. Residues: CASSFPGGEQYF.

This clone has only a few counts. CDR3 protein: CASSGDRGPEAFF. The CDR3 DNA is TGCGCCAGCAGTGGAGACAGGGGCCCTGAAGCTTTCTTT. The chain uses TRBV10-2 and TRBJ1-1; TRBD1 aligns across 8 bases. The V gene end was trimmed by 4 bases and the J gene end by 6 bases; junction bases not matched to a gene: 4. This CDR3 contains 13 residues. Germline lookup yields CDR1 WSHSY and CDR2 SAAADI.

This clone was detected once. This chain connects TRBV30 to TRBJ1-1; possible D gene TRBD1, 6 bases. Trimming took off 3 bases at V and 4 bases at J, with 9 bases between the two ends. Per the germline V gene, CDR1 is GTSNPN and CDR2 is SVGIG (reference sequence). The CDR3 loop spans 12 amino acids. The CDR3 region is CAWSQGFTEAFF. In nucleotides, the CDR3 is TGTGCCTGGAGCCAGGGGTTCACTGAAGCTTTCTTT.

The V call is TRBV27, the J call TRBJ1-3, with a weak D call TRBD1 (5 bases). The CDR3 sequence is 15 residues long. Germline V gives CDR1 MNHEY, CDR2 SMNVEV (reference sequence). V was trimmed by 6 bases and J by 0 bases, leaving 12 bases between them. This CDR3 is CASRKAGRSGNTIYF. The CDR3 nucleotides are TGTGCCAGCAGGAAGGCGGGACGCTCTGGAAACACCATATATTTT.

V gene TRBV5-4 combines with J gene TRBJ1-2; the D is unclear. Trimming removed 1 base from V and 7 bases from J, with 11 bases in between. This CDR3 region has 13 residues. Germline-derived CDR1 and CDR2 are SGHNT and YYREEE (reference sequence). The CDR3 spells CASSLQTSVGYTF. The CDR3 DNA follows: TGTGCCAGCAGCTTGCAAACCAGTGTTGGCTACACCTTC. The complete variable domain, with remaining parts taken from reference TRBV5-4 and TRBJ1-2, reads ETGVTQSPTHLIKTRGQQVTLRCSSQSGHNTVSWYQQALGQGPQFIFQYYREEENGRGNFPPRFSGLQFPNYSSELNVNALELDDSALYLCASSLQTSVGYTFGSGTRLTVV.

CDR3 sequence: CASSYSPVYNEQFF. As DNA, the CDR3 is TGTGCCAGCAGTTACTCGCCAGTCTACAATGAGCAGTTCTTC. This chain joins TRBV6-6 and TRBJ2-1; the D is unclear. This CDR3 has 14 amino acids. From germline, CDR1 is MNHNY and CDR2 SVGAGI (reference sequence). V lost 0 bases and J lost 3, with 6 bases in between.

The chain joins TRBV2 to TRBJ2-7; D is perhaps TRBD1 (5 bases). Trimming stripped 5 bases from V and 2 bases from J, with 7 bases between. CDR3 length: 12 amino acids. The germline gives CDR1 SNHLY, CDR2 FYNNEI. The CDR3 loop is CASSMDTYEQYF. As DNA, the CDR3 is TGTGCCAGCAGTATGGACACCTACGAGCAGTACTTC.

The rearrangement uses TRBV7-9 and TRBJ2-3; TRBD2 aligns across 14 bases. Per germline, CDR1 SEHNR and CDR2 FQNEAQ (reference sequence). This CDR3 region has 18 residues. V gave up 5 bases and J gave up 0 bases; unmatched junction bases: 7. The CDR3, as DNA: TGTGCCAGCAGCCCCGCCGGGACTAGCGGGGGTAGCACAGATACGCAGTATTTT. Amino acid sequence: CASSPAGTSGGSTDTQYF.

The chain has TRBV25-1 and TRBJ2-2, with TRBD1 as a possible D gene (6 bases). Germline V gives CDR1 MGHDK, CDR2 SYGVNS. The CDR3 runs to 13 residues. Trimming took off 2 bases at V and 6 bases at J, with 7 bases between the two ends. The CDR3 region has the DNA TGTGCCAGCAGTGAAAACAGGGCCGGGGAGCTGTTTTTT. Protein sequence: CASSENRAGELFF.

The chain carries TRBV27 and TRBJ1-4; D gene unclear. V was shortened by 2 bases and J by 4 bases, with 5 bases between the two germline ends. Germline V gives CDR1 MNHEY, CDR2 SMNVEV (reference sequence). The CDR3 runs 13 residues. CDR3 sequence reads: CASSLIYNEKLFF. CDR3 sequence (DNA): TGTGCCAGCAGTTTAATCTATAATGAAAAACTGTTTTTT.

This sequence joins TRBV5-6 and TRBJ2-7; TRBD1 matches at 11 bases. The V gene's germline CDR1 is SGHDT and CDR2 YYEEEE. The CDR3 length is 15 residues. J was trimmed by 7 bases and V by 2 bases; bases with no gene match: 8. The CDR3 nucleotides are TGTGCCAGCAGCTTACCGGGACAGGGGGTATTGGAGCAGTACTTC. It encodes CASSLPGQGVLEQYF.

The V and J genes are TRBV11-2 and TRBJ2-7; 7 bases agree with TRBD2. The junction had 12 bases not matched to a gene; V was cut back by 4 bases and J by 6 bases. The germline CDR1 and CDR2 sequences are SGHAT and FQNNGV. The CDR3 runs to 15 residues. The DNA for the CDR3 is TGTGCCAGCAGCTCACAAGGGACTATTTTACGCGAGCAGTACTTC. Translating gives CASSSQGTILREQYF.

The genes are TRBV27 and TRBJ2-7, with 10 nucleotides matching TRBD1. Germline trimming cut 3 bases from V and 10 bases from J; bases unmatched to any gene: 12. Germline V gene data show CDR1 as MNHEY and CDR2 as SMNVEV (reference sequence). The CDR3 totals 15 residues. The CDR3 DNA is TGTGCCAGCAGTTTCTCTACCTCCGGGACAGGGGACCAGTACTTC. This sequence encodes CASSFSTSGTGDQYF.

CDR3 sequence reads: CASSFGQSYGYTF. CDR3 sequence (DNA): TGTGCCAGCAGCTTTGGACAGTCCTATGGCTACACCTTC. The J gene is TRBJ1-2, the V gene TRBV11-2, with D perhaps TRBD1 (6 bases). Germline V CDR1 and CDR2: SGHAT, FQNNGV. The CDR3 extends over 13 amino acids. V lost 3 bases and J lost 4, with 9 bases in between.

A word on this clone: Other DNA sequences in the sample encode the same CDR3. The chain has TRBV20-1 and TRBJ1-1; D not resolved. V was shortened by 3 bases and J by 3 bases, with 5 bases between the two germline ends. There are 11 residues in the CDR3. Germline V gene sequence: CDR1 DFQATT, CDR2 SNEGSKA (reference sequence). The CDR3 loop is CSARGDTEAFF. The CDR3 bases are TGCAGTGCTAGGGGCGACACTGAAGCTTTCTTT.

CDR3 amino acids: CDTSWGFAEAFF. CDR3 bases: TGTGATACTAGCTGGGGGTTCGCTGAAGCTTTCTTT. The chain couples TRBV21-1 to TRBJ1-1. TRBV21-1 is a documented pseudogene. CDR3 length equals 12 residues.